Reported below is one T cell receptor beta chain. Its target is unknown. TCRdb reprocessed the 5' RACE reads, with one entry per CDR3 protein and no DNA. The sample has 120,000 to 150,000 distinct CDR3 sequences. This sample is drawn from a study of monozygotic twins with inflammatory bowel disease. Germline-derived CDR1 and CDR2 are KGHSH and LQKENI. CDR3 length equals 14 residues. Findings of the study overall: Between concordant and discordant twins, repertoire similarity failed to differ, a result that limited power may explain. T cell subtypes that differed could not be told apart. It was in IBD patients that TCRbeta diversity (inverse Simpson) was lower than in healthy co-twins.

The sequenced sample was blood. The chain joins TRBV18 to TRBJ2-7. The clonotype was recovered from a human donor with ulcerative colitis or Crohn's disease, or a healthy co-twin of an affected twin (not recorded which). This CDR3 reads CASSPAGNPYEQYF.